The sequence of this T cell receptor beta chain was determined in a study of T cell responses to AZD1222 COVID-19 vaccine. Across the study: Second-dose intervals of approximately 4 or approximately 12 weeks were pooled. Findings and caveats of the study: The study reported that nearly half of spike-specific TCRs target unmutated variant regions. It was only after the peak T cell response that any repertoires were sampled. Baseline antibody screening turned up just a handful of seropositive AZD1222 recipients.

Germline-derived CDR1 and CDR2 are MRHNA and SNTAGT. The CDR3 runs to 13 residues. V lost 0 bases, J lost 5 bases, and 5 bases lay in between. Profiling relied on immunoSEQ multiplex PCR, and the TCRdb table lists in-frame clones only, not all of them. Here the sample spans about 120,000 clones, roughly nine tenths being singletons. Sample share makes this clone medium-sized. What it recognizes is unknown. This TCR came from an adult in good health. The chain combines TRBV6-4 with TRBJ2-1, with D maybe TRBD2 (5 bases). The starting material was peripheral blood, obtained on day 0 of AZD1222 vaccination. CDR3: CASSDSTNNEQFF. CDR3 DNA: TGTGCCAGCAGTGACTCGACTAACAATGAGCAGTTCTTC.